This TCR beta chain was identified during a study of blood T cells in healthy people across ages. In the case of this clonotype: Antigen specificity is unknown.

CDR1 DFQATT and CDR2 SNEGSKA come from the germline V gene (reference sequence). This CDR3 region has 12 residues. V dropped 3 bases and J dropped 1 base, with 3 bases sitting between them. Study-level points and caveats: Relative to aged donors, long-lived donors carried more naive CD4+ cells and displayed higher diversity. The study regarded diversity estimates from one million T cells as underestimates.

Healthy Russian Caucasian donors spanned ages about 6 to 95 years. A second PCR, run for roughly 7 to 11 cycles, used a sample-barcoded 5' primer plus a J-beta primer mix. TCRdb reanalysed the 5' RACE reads using MiXCR and keeps one entry per CDR3 protein. The table shows 700,000 to 900,000 distinct CDR3 sequences, with about 53% occurring only once. This clonotype was sampled from a man at least 80 years old in good health. The chain joins TRBV20-1 to TRBJ2-2; no reliable D call. The sequencing input was blood. CDR3: CSARKNTGELFF. The CDR3 region has the DNA TGCAGTGCTAGGAAGAACACCGGGGAGCTGTTTTTT.